This TCR beta chain was retrieved from a study of CD8 T cells in ankylosing spondylitis (dated by TCRdb to the late 2010s). Regarding the complete study: To find TCR variants linked to disease, the study profiled T cell receptor beta repertoires in ankylosing spondylitis patients and healthy donors. Samples of peripheral blood were taken, and for ankylosing spondylitis patients, synovial fluid was collected as well. In total, the full study cohort was made up of approximately 99 healthy donors and 25 ankylosing spondylitis patients. The research as a whole found: According to the report, matched synovial fluid samples from ankylosing spondylitis patients were significantly enriched for the disease-linked clones. In peripheral blood, the disease-linked clones were found at relatively low frequencies and had a CD8+ phenotype. Some TCR beta motif variants had previously been reported in synovial fluid and blood of reactive arthritis patients, which suggested common disease-initiation mechanisms. A TCR beta motif made up of fewer than 10 highly homologous amino acid variants appeared to be characteristic of blood from ankylosing spondylitis patients.

Remarks on this clonotype: It lacks a known antigen. Base qualities are not recorded, but no much larger clone differs from it by a single base.

The sequencer was an Illumina HiSeq 2500. Quantitative 5'-RACE with molecular barcodes was the method used to prepare the TCR beta libraries. From the authors' description of their analysis: To identify disease-linked TCR variants, a new computational method was used, one built on a probabilistic model of VDJ rearrangement. TCRdb cleaned the public reads at Q25 with fastp, built clones with MiXCR and kept in-frame beta chains. All rows with the same CDR3 protein become a single entry with the most common DNA and genes. These V and J calls originate from TCRdb's pipeline instead of the authors' own analysis. The sample table holds 250,000 to 350,000 distinct CDR3 sequences, of which over 15% were seen once. The ten largest clones represent roughly 8% of the sample. Sequenced input: blood, either unsorted or a sorted T cell fraction (not recorded which). The sequence came from a male donor with ankylosing spondylitis or in good health (not recorded which).

The CDR3 loop reads CASSTWGSETQYF. In nucleotide form, the sequence is TGTGCCAGCTCTACGTGGGGATCGGAGACCCAGTACTTC. The V and J genes are TRBV18 and TRBJ2-5, with the D gene not clear enough to name. CDR1 and CDR2 were assigned from the germline V gene as KGHSH and LQKENI. Trimming takes 6 bases from V and 5 bases from J, and the germline ends sit 13 bases apart. There are 13 amino acids in the CDR3, from cysteine to phenylalanine inclusive. CDR3 DNA only is kept here, 39 bases in frame from base 1.